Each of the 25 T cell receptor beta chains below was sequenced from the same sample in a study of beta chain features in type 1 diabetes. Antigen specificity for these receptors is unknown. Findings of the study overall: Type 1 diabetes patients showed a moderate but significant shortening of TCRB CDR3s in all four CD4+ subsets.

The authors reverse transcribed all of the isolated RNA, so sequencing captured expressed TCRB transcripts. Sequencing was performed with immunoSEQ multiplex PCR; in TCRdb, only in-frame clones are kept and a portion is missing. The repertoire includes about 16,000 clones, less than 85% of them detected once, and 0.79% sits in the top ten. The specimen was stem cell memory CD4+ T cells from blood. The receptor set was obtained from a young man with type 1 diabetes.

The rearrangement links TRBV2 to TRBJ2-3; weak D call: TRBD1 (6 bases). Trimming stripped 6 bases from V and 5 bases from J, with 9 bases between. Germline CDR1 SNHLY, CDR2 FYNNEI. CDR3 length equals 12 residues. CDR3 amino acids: CASSPQGDTQYF. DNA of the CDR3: TGTGCCAGCAGCCCACAGGGAGATACGCAGTATTTT.

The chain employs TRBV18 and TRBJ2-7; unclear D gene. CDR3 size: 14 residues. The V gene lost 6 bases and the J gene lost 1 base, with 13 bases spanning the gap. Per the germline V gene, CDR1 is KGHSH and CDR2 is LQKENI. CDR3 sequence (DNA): TGTGCCAGCTCCCCCGCAGAAGAATCCTACGAGCAGTACTTC. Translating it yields CASSPAEESYEQYF. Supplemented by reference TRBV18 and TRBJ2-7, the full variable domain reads NAGVMQNPRHLVRRRGQEARLRCSPMKGHSHVYWYRQLPEEGLKFMVYLQKENIIDESGMPKERFSAEFPKEGPSILRIQQVVRGDSAAYFCASSPAEESYEQYFGPGTRLTVT.

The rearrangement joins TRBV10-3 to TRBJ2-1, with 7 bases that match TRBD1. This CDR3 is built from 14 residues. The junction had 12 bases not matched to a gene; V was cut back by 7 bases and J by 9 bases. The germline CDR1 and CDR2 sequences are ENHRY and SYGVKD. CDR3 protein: CAITPGQERGEQFF. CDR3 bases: TGTGCCATCACCCCAGGACAGGAGAGGGGTGAGCAGTTCTTC.

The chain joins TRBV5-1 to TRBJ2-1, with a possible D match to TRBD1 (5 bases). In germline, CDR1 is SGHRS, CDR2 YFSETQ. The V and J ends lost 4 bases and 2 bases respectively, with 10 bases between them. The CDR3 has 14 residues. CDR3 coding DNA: TGCGCCAGCAGCGACGCCAGGGCCTACAATGAGCAGTTCTTC. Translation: CASSDARAYNEQFF.

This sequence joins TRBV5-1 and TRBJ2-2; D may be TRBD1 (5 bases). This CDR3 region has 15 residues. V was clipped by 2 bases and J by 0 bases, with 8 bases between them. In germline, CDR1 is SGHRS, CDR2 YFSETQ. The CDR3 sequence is CASSFGHPNTGELFF. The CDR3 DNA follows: TGCGCCAGCAGCTTCGGACATCCGAACACCGGGGAGCTGTTTTTT.

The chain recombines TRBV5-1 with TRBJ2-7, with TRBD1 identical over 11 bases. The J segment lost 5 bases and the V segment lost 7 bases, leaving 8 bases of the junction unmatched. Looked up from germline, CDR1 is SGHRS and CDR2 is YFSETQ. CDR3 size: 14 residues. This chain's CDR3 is CASGKRTGGDEQYF. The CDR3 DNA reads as TGCGCCAGCGGCAAAAGGACAGGGGGCGACGAGCAGTACTTC.

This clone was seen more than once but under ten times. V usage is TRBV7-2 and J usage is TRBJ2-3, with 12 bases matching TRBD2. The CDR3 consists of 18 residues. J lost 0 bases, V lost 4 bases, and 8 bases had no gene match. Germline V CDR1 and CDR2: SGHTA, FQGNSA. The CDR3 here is CASSSLTTSGGSTDTQYF. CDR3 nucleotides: TGTGCCAGCAGCTCCCTGACGACTAGCGGGGGAAGCACAGATACGCAGTATTTT.

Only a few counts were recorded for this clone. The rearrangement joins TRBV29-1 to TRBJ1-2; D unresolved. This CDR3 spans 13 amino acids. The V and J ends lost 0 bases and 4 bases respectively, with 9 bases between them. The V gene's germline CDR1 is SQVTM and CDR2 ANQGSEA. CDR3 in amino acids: CSVEDVSRYGYTF. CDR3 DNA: TGCAGCGTTGAAGATGTTTCGCGCTATGGCTACACCTTC.

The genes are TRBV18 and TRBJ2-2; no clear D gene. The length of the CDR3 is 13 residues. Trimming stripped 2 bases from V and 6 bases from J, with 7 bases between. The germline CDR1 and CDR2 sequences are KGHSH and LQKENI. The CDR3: CASSPTSAGELFF. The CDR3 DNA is TGTGCCAGCTCACCAACCTCAGCCGGGGAGCTGTTTTTT.

CDR3 bases: TGTGCCAGCGCTGGGGGGGCCCTCAGCTCCTACAATGAGCAGTTCTTC. Translated: CASAGGALSSYNEQFF. J is TRBJ2-1 and V is TRBV28; weak D call: TRBD2 (7 bases). CDR1 is MDHEN, CDR2 SYDVKM, per germline. This CDR3 is built from 16 residues. V dropped 8 bases and J dropped 0 bases, with 17 bases sitting between them.

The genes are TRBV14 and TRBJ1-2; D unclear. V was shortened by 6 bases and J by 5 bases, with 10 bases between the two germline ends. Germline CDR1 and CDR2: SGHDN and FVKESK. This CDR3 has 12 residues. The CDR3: CASSSNGYGYTF. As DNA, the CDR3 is TGTGCCAGCAGTTCCAACGGGTATGGCTACACCTTC.

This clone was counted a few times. The CDR3 region is CASSSQGYEKLFF. The CDR3 nucleotides read TGTGCCAGCAGCTCGCAGGGATATGAAAAACTGTTTTTT. The rearrangement uses TRBV11-2 and TRBJ1-4; a possible D gene is TRBD1 (5 bases). Trimming left V 4 bases short and J 6 bases short, with 9 bases between. The CDR3 is 13 amino acids. The germline V gene encodes CDR1 SGHAT and CDR2 FQNNGV.

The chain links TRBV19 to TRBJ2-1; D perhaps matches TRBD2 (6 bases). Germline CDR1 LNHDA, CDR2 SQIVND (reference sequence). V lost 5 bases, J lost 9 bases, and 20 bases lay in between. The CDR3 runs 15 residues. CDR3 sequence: CASSSPGLPLIEQFF. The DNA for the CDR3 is TGTGCCAGTAGTTCTCCGGGACTCCCTCTAATTGAGCAGTTCTTC.

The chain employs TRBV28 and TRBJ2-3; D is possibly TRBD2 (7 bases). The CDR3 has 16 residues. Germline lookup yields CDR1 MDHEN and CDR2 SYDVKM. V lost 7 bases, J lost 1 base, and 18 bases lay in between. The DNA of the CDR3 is TGTGCCAGCACCTTGGGGGGGGCGGGGGGCACAGATACGCAGTATTTT. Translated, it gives CASTLGGAGGTDTQYF.

In DNA form, the CDR3 reads TGTGCCAGCAGTGTAAAGAGAGGTGGCTACACCTTC. It is translated as CASSVKRGGYTF. The chain carries TRBV28 and TRBJ1-2; no reliable D call. Germline V gives CDR1 MDHEN, CDR2 SYDVKM. CDR3 length equals 12 residues. V lost 5 bases, J lost 7 bases, and 11 bases lay in between.

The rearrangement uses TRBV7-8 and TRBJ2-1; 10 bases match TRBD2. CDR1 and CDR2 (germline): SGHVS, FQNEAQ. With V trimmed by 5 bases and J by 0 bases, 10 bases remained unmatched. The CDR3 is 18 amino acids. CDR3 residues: CASSPLIAGGLSYNEQFF. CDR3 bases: TGTGCCAGCAGCCCTTTAATAGCGGGGGGTCTCTCCTACAATGAGCAGTTCTTC.

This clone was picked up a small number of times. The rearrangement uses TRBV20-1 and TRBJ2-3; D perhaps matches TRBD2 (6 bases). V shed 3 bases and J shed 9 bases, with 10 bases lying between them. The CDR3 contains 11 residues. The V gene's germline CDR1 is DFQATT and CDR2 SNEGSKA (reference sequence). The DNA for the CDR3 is TGCAGTGCTAGTGGCGGGGCAACGCAGTATTTT. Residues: CSASGGATQYF.

CDR3 in DNA: TGTGCCAGCAGGGGACAGTCCTACGAGCAGTACTTC. Protein: CASRGQSYEQYF. This chain uses TRBV5-6 with TRBJ2-5, with 7 nucleotides matching TRBD1. The DNA end is more similar to TRBJ2-7, so the J call may be wrong. Germline assignment: CDR1 SGHDT and CDR2 YYEEEE. The CDR3 consists of 12 residues.

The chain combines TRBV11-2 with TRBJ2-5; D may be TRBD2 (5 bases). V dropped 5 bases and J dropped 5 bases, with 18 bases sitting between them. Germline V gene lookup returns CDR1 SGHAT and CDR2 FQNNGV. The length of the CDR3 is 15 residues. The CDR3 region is CASSPRGSASETQYF. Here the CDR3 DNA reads TGTGCCAGCAGCCCCCGGGGTAGCGCCTCGGAGACCCAGTACTTC.

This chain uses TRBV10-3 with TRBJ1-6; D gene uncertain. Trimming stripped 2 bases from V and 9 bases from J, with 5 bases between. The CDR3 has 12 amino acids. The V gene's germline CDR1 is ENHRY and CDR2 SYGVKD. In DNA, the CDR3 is TGTGCCATCAGTGAGGGGCCTTCACCCCTCCACTTT. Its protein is CAISEGPSPLHF.

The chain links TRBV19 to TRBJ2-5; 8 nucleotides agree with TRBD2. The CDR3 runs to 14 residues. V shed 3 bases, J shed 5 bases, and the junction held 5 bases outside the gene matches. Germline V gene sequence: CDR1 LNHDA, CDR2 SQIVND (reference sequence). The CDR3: CASSIGGAGETQYF. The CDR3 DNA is TGTGCCAGTAGTATCGGGGGGGCCGGCGAGACCCAGTACTTC.

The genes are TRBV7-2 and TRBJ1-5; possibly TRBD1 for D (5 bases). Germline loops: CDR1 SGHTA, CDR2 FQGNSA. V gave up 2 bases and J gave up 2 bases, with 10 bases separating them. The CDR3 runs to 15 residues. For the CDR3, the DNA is TGTGCCAGCAGCTTAAGGGGTAGGGGCAATCAGCCCCAGCATTTT. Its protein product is CASSLRGRGNQPQHF.

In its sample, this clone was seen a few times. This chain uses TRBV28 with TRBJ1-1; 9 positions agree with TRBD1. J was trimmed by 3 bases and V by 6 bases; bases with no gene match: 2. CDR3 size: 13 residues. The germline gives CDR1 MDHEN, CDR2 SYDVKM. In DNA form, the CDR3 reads TGTGCCAGCAGAGGACAGGGGTACACTGAAGCTTTCTTT. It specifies CASRGQGYTEAFF.

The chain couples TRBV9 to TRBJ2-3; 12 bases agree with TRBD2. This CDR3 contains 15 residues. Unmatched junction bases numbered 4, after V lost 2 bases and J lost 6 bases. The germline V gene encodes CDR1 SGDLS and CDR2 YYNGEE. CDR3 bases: TGTGCCAGCAGCGTCCCTAGCGGGGGGGCGGATACGCAGTATTTT. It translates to CASSVPSGGADTQYF.

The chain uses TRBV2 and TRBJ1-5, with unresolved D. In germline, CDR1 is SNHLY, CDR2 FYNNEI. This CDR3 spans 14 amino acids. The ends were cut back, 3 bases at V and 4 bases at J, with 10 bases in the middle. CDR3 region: CASSDKFRNQPQHF. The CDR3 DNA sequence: TGTGCCAGCAGTGACAAATTCAGGAATCAGCCCCAGCATTTT.